These 6 T cell receptor beta chains came from one sample sequenced in a study of cytomegalovirus exposure and HLA in healthy donors. With 60 Vbeta and 13 Jbeta primers, the PCR was carried out. Data came from immunoSEQ multiplex PCR; TCRdb stores just in-frame clones and leaves some out. This repertoire shows about 150,000 clones, approximately 80% found once; its top ten account for roughly 5.9%. Sequencing input: PBMCs. The receptor source for this set is a woman between 35 and 50 years old in good health and CMV-seropositive.

V usage is TRBV5-6 and J usage is TRBJ2-7; a possible D gene is TRBD2 (5 bases). CDR3 size: 13 residues. Trimming left V 1 base short and J 1 base short, with 6 bases between. Germline CDR1 is SGHDT and CDR2 is YYEEEE. CDR3 in DNA: TGTGCCAGCAGCTTGAGAGGGTCCTACGAGCAGTACTTC. It is translated as CASSLRGSYEQYF.

The rearrangement joins TRBV20-1 to TRBJ2-7; maybe TRBD2 (6 bases). Germline V gene lookup returns CDR1 DFQATT and CDR2 SNEGSKA (reference sequence). V was pared by 8 bases and J by 3 bases, with 11 bases between. This CDR3 is 11 amino acids long. The CDR3 bases are TGCAGTCTGAGGCGGGACTACGAGCAGTACTTC. Encoded protein: CSLRRDYEQYF.

The gene calls are TRBV11-3 and TRBJ2-4; 8 nucleotides line up with TRBD1. The junction had 8 bases not matched to a gene; V was cut back by 0 bases and J by 13 bases. The germline gives CDR1 SGHNT, CDR2 YENEEA. The CDR3 extends over 14 amino acids. As DNA, the CDR3 is TGTGCCAGCAGCTTAGACGGGACAGGCTCTCGACAGTACTTC. The encoded protein is CASSLDGTGSRQYF.

The chain recombines TRBV10-3 with TRBJ2-7, with D hard to call. The CDR3 loop spans 13 amino acids. V lost 2 bases, J lost 3 bases, and 8 bases lay in between. From germline, CDR1 is ENHRY and CDR2 SYGVKD. CDR3 loop: CAISEDSRYEQYF. CDR3 sequence (DNA): TGTGCCATCAGTGAGGACTCTCGCTACGAGCAGTACTTC.

The V call is TRBV28, the J call TRBJ2-3; D is possibly TRBD2 (5 bases). The CDR3 is 15 residues long. In germline, CDR1 is MDHEN, CDR2 SYDVKM. V shed 9 bases and J shed 6 bases, with 22 bases lying between them. In DNA form, the CDR3 reads TGTGCCAGTTCTCCCCGGGAAAAAAAGGCGGATACGCAGTATTTT. Translating it yields CASSPREKKADTQYF.

The chain couples TRBV5-6 to TRBJ2-3, with D possibly TRBD2 on 6 matching bases. The CDR3 extends over 15 amino acids. CDR1 SGHDT and CDR2 YYEEEE come from the germline V gene. The V end was cut by 3 bases, the J end by 0 bases, with 11 bases between. The CDR3 coding sequence is TGTGCCAGCAGCTGGGGGGACCAAAGCACAGATACGCAGTATTTT. Its protein is CASSWGDQSTDTQYF.